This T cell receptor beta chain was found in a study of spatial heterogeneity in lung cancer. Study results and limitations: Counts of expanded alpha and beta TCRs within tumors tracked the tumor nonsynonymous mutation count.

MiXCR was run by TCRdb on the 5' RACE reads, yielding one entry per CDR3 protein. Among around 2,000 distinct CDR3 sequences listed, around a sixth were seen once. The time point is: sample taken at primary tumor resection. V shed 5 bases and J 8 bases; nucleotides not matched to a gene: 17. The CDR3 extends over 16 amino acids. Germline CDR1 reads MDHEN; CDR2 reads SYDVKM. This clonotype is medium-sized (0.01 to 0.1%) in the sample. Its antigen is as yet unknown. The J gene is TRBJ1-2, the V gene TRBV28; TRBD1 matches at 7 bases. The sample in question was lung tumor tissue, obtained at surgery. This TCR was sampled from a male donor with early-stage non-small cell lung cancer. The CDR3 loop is CASSNPRTGESRGYTF. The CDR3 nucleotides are TGTGCCAGCAGTAACCCCCGGACAGGAGAGAGTAGAGGCTACACCTTC.